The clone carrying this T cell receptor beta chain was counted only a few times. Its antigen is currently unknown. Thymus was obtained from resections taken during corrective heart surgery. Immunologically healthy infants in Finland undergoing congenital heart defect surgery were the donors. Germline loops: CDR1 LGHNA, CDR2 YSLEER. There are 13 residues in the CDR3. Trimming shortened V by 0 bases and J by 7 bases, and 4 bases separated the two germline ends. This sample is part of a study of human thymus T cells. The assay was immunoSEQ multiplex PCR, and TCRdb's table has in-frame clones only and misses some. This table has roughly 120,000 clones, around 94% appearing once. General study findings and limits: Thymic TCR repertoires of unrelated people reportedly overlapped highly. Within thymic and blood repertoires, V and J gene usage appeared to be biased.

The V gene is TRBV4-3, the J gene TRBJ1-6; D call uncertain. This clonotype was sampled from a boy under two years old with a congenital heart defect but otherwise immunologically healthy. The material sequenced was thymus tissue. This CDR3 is CASSQDQNSPLHF. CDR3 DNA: TGCGCCAGCAGCCAAGACCAAAATTCACCCCTCCACTTT.